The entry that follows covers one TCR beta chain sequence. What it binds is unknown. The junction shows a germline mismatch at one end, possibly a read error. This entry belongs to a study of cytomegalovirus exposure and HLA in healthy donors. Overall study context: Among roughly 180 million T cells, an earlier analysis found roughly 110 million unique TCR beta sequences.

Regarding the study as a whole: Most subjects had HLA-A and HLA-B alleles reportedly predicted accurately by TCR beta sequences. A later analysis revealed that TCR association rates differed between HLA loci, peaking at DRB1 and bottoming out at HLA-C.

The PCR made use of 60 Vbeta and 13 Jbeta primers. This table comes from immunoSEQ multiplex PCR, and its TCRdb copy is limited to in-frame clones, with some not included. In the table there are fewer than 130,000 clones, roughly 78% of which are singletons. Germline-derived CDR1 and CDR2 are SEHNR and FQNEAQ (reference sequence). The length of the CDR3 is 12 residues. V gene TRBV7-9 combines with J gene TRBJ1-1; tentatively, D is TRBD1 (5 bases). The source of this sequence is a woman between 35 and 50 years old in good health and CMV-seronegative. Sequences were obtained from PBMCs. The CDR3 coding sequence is TGTTCCAGCAGCTTACGGGGGACTGAAGCTTTCTTT. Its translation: CSSSLRGTEAFF.